The entry below gives a single T cell receptor beta chain sequence along with its context. The authors ran a second PCR of roughly 6 to 11 cycles using a sample-barcoded 5' primer and a J-beta primer mix. In TCRdb, the 5' RACE reads were re-called with MiXCR into one record per CDR3 protein. The table records hundreds of thousands of distinct CDR3 sequences, roughly 50% of them present only once. These data come from a study of blood T cells in healthy people across ages. CDR3 size: 18 residues. Trimming pared 5 bases from V and 3 bases from J, leaving 20 bases between. In germline, CDR1 is MNHEY, CDR2 SMNVEV (reference sequence).

The receptor was isolated from a man aged 35 to 55 in good health. This chain uses TRBV27 with TRBJ1-6, with D tentatively TRBD1 (6 bases). The source material was blood. CDR3 amino acids: CASSPISSQGGYNSPLHF. In DNA, the CDR3 is TGTGCCAGCAGTCCGATCAGCTCACAGGGCGGCTATAATTCACCCCTCCACTTT.